This is a list of T cell receptor beta chains from one sample in a study of blood T cells in healthy people across ages. Each CDR3 protein gets one entry after TCRdb re-called the 5' RACE reads with MiXCR. The sample includes over 300,000 distinct CDR3 sequences, roughly half of them seen just once. The specimen was blood. The receptors stem from a man in his 60s in good health. CDR3s include the opening cysteine and the closing phenylalanine or tryptophan. The D gene is left open where the match is weak. A row's size may be missing; if present it is once, few, many or a size class.

. TRBD1 TRBJ1-1 TRBV20-1 TGCAGTGCCCGGACAGGGGGCCGGGACACTGAAGCTTTCTTT CSARTGGRDTEAFF
. TRBD2 TRBJ2-5 TRBV5-1 TGCGCCAGCAGCTTGTCTGGGACTAGCGGGGGAAATCTCCGGACCCAGTACTTC CASSLSGTSGGNLRTQYF
. TRBD2 TRBJ2-7 TRBV20-1 TGCAGTGCTACTCTAGCGGGAGGGATTTACGAGCAGTACTTC CSATLAGGIYEQYF
. . TRBJ1-2 TRBV3-1 TGTGCCAGCAGCCAAGTAGTTGGCTACACCTTC CASSQVVGYTF
many TRBD2 TRBJ2-4 TRBV4-3 TGCGCCAGCAGCCAAGGGGCAGCGGGAGGGCCTATCAACATTCAGTACTTC CASSQGAAGGPINIQYF
. . TRBJ1-2 TRBV6-1 TGTGCCAGCATGTCCTCGATAGGGGGCTACACCTTC CASMSSIGGYTF
. . TRBJ2-3 TRBV7-8 TGTGCCAGCAGCTCCAGAGTAGCGGTGGGAAACACAGATACGCAGTATTTT CASSSRVAVGNTDTQYF
few TRBD1 TRBJ1-2 TRBV7-9 TGTGCCAGCAGCTCATCGGACAGGGACTATGGCTACACCTTC CASSSSDRDYGYTF
few TRBD1 TRBJ2-5 TRBV11-2 TGTGCCAGCACCTTCATCAGACAGGGCCAAGAGACCCAGTACTTC CASTFIRQGQETQYF
. . TRBJ1-1 TRBV6-5 TGTGCCAGCAGTTACTCCAGGAACACTGAAGCTTTCTTT CASSYSRNTEAFF
many . TRBJ2-3 TRBV9 TGTGCCAGCAGCAGACTAGAATCGAGTCGGGATACGCAGTATTTT CASSRLESSRDTQYF
. . TRBJ2-7 TRBV13 TGTGCCAGCAGCTCCCGGACGGAGATGTACGAGCAGTACTTC CASSSRTEMYEQYF
. TRBD2 TRBJ2-4 TRBV29-1 TGCAGCGTTGAAGGGGGGAGGGAACACGCCAAAAACATTCAGTACTTC CSVEGGREHAKNIQYF
few . TRBJ1-5 TRBV6-1 TGTGCCAGCAGGAGGGCCGGGGCCCTCTATCAGCCCCAGCATTTT CASRRAGALYQPQHF
. . TRBJ2-4 TRBV11-1 TGTGCCAGCAGCCCCTCCCCGGCACAGGGAGTAGGGATCGTTCAGTACTTC CASSPSPAQGVGIVQYF
. . TRBJ1-5 TRBV7-6 TGTGCCAGCAGCCCCCGGGCGTATGGGGATCAGCCCCAGCATTTT CASSPRAYGDQPQHF
. TRBD2 TRBJ2-7 TRBV20-1 TGCAGTGCTAGTCGAAGCGGGAGGGGGTACGAGCAGTACTTC CSASRSGRGYEQYF
. . TRBJ2-1 TRBV2 TGTGCCAGCAACCCAGACTCCCGGGGGCAGTTCTTC CASNPDSRGQFF
many TRBD1 TRBJ1-2 TRBV6-1 TGTGCCAGCAGTACCCACCCGACAGGGTACCCAAATGGCTACACCTTC CASSTHPTGYPNGYTF
. TRBD1 TRBJ2-7 TRBV7-9 TGTGCCAGCAGCTTTTTGGATGAGGGACAGAACGAGCAGTACTTC CASSFLDEGQNEQYF
. TRBD2 TRBJ2-4 TRBV20-1 TGCAGTGCTAGAGATCTCGAGCGGGATGGAGCCAAAAACATTCAGTACTTC CSARDLERDGAKNIQYF
. TRBD1 TRBJ2-1 TRBV11-2 TGTGCCAGCAGCCTTAGGACAGGGCTTAAGCAGTTCTTC CASSLRTGLKQFF
few . TRBJ1-1 TRBV5-1 TGCGCCAGCAGCTTGGATCCGGTGAACACTGAAGCTTTCTTT CASSLDPVNTEAFF
. . TRBJ2-5 TRBV25-1 TGTGCCAGCAGGGTACCACTGGGGGAGACCCAGTACTTC CASRVPLGETQYF
. TRBD1 TRBJ1-2 TRBV30 TGTGCCTGGAGTTTTAACAGGGGGAGCTATGGCTACACCTTC CAWSFNRGSYGYTF
. TRBD2 TRBJ2-1 TRBV6-6 TGTGCCATCCAGCGGGAGGCCTCCTACAATGAGCAGTTCTTC CAIQREASYNEQFF
. . TRBJ2-7 TRBV20-1 TGCAGTGCTGAGCCCCGAGGGATCTACGAGCAGTACTTC CSAEPRGIYEQYF
many TRBD2 TRBJ2-7 TRBV7-2 TGTGCCAGCAGCTTAGCGCGAGCGGGAGGGGGCTACGAGCAGTACTTC CASSLARAGGGYEQYF
. TRBD1 TRBJ2-7 TRBV5-1 TGTGCCAGCAGCTTAACAGGGGGCTACGAGCAGTACTTC CASSLTGGYEQYF
. . TRBJ1-6 TRBV7-9 TGTGCCAGCAGCGAAGGGGGTGGTTCACCCCTCCACTTT CASSEGGGSPLHF
few . TRBJ2-3 TRBV7-9 TGTGCCAGCAGCTCCCGGGGCGAGGGCACAGATACGCAGTATTTT CASSSRGEGTDTQYF
. . TRBJ2-7 TRBV27 TGTGCCAGCAGTTCGAGCGGTGGTACCGACCGCGAGCAGTACTTC CASSSSGGTDREQYF
once . TRBJ2-7 TRBV12-3/TRBV12-4 TGTGCCAGCAGTTTGAGGGGGGTAGGCGGTAAGCAGTACTTC CASSLRGVGGKQYF
. TRBD2 TRBJ2-5 TRBV20-1 TGCAGTGCTAGGAGAGGCGGGGGGTTTGAGACCCAGTACTTC CSARRGGGFETQYF
. TRBD2 TRBJ2-5 TRBV20-1 TGCAGTGCTAGAGAGGGCGGGAGTGAGCAGTACTTC CSAREGGSEQYF
. TRBD2 TRBJ2-1 TRBV9 TGTGCCAGCAGCGTAGAGGCGGGAGGGCCTTACAATGAGCAGTTCTTC CASSVEAGGPYNEQFF
. . TRBJ1-2 TRBV5-4 TGTGTCAGCAGCTTAGACAGAGCTAACTATGGCTACACCTTC CVSSLDRANYGYTF
few TRBD1 TRBJ2-7 TRBV12-3/TRBV12-4 TGTGCCAGCAGCCCTGGACAGGGTGTCCACGAGCAGTACTTC CASSPGQGVHEQYF
. . TRBJ2-1 TRBV12-3/TRBV12-4 TGTGCCAGCAGGAATACAGACAATGAGCAGTTCTTC CASRNTDNEQFF
. . TRBJ1-2 TRBV7-2 TGTGCCAGCAGCTTAATCAATAGGGATGGCTACACCTTC CASSLINRDGYTF
few . TRBJ2-3 TRBV20-1 TGCAGTGCCCCCGACTCACAGGTCCGGGTGTATTTT CSAPDSQVRVYF
. TRBD1 TRBJ1-4 TRBV28 TGTGCCAGCAGTCTGCGTGGGACAGGCAAAAACGAAAAACTGTTTTTT CASSLRGTGKNEKLFF
. TRBD1 TRBJ2-3 TRBV5-4 TGTGCCAGCAGCCACTACTCCGGGACAGTTCGCTATAGCACAGATACGCAGTATTTT CASSHYSGTVRYSTDTQYF
once TRBD1 TRBJ2-7 TRBV10-3 TGTGCCACTTTACAGGGGCACGCCTACGAGCAGTACTTC CATLQGHAYEQYF
few . TRBJ1-2 TRBV2 TGTGCCAGCAGCAGGGATAACTATGGCTACACCTTC CASSRDNYGYTF
once . TRBJ2-7 TRBV6-1 TGTGCCAGCAGGGAACACAGGGTTCAGACCTACAATGAGCAGTACTTC CASREHRVQTYNEQYF
. . TRBJ1-2 TRBV20-1 TGCAGTGCTACCCCCGGGGGGCGCTACTATGGCTACACCTTC CSATPGGRYYGYTF
. . TRBJ1-2 TRBV30 TGTGCCTGGAACGCGGTGCGTGGCTACACCTTC CAWNAVRGYTF
. . TRBJ2-5 TRBV6-5 TGTGCCAGCAGCCCCTCGGGGGAAGAGACCCAGTACTTC CASSPSGEETQYF
. . TRBJ2-5 TRBV19 TGTGCCAGTAGTATAGGAAGGTGGGAGACCCAGTACTTC CASSIGRWETQYF
. TRBD1 TRBJ1-6 TRBV12-3/TRBV12-4 TGTGCCAGCAGCCCAAGGACAGGGAGGGGTTCACCCCTCCACTTT CASSPRTGRGSPLHF
. TRBD2 TRBJ2-1 TRBV7-3 TGTGCCAGCAGCTTAAGTGGCGGGAGGGGCAATGAGCAGTTCTTC CASSLSGGRGNEQFF
once TRBD1 TRBJ2-3 TRBV19 TGTGCCAGTACCGACAGGGGAAGGGGTACAGATACGCAGTATTTT CASTDRGRGTDTQYF
. . TRBJ1-4 TRBV7-8 TGTGCCAGCAGCCCGAGGGCAGGAAAACTGTTTTTT CASSPRAGKLFF
. . TRBJ2-1 TRBV7-8 TGTGCCAGCAGCCCGGCGGGGCCCCTTAAATACAATGAGCAGTTCTTC CASSPAGPLKYNEQFF
. . TRBJ1-2 TRBV5-8 TGTGCCAGCAGCTACGGCCGTTCGGGATCAAACTATGGCTACACCTTC CASSYGRSGSNYGYTF
many . TRBJ1-2 TRBV5-6 TGTGCCAGCAGATACGACAGCTATGGCTACACCTTC CASRYDSYGYTF
. TRBD2 TRBJ2-5 TRBV20-1 TGCAGTTCTCCGGGGGGGGAGGGCTTGGAGACCCAGTACTTC CSSPGGEGLETQYF
once TRBD1 TRBJ1-2 TRBV28 TGTGCCAGCAGTCTCCGGACAGGGTCGGGCTATGGCTACACCTTC CASSLRTGSGYGYTF